This is a list of T cell receptor beta chains from one sample in a study of cytomegalovirus exposure and HLA in healthy donors. Only in-frame clones appear in the TCRdb table, and some are missing; sequencing was by immunoSEQ multiplex PCR. The sample lists around 150,000 clones, approximately 80% seen once, with 25% to 30% in the top ten. Sequenced input: PBMCs. The receptors were gathered from a man younger than 45 in good health and CMV-seropositive. Each CDR3 is given with its conserved first and last residue. D genes are given only for firm matches. Some rows mark clone size as missing; the rest say once, few, many or name a class of expanded clone.

v_gene: TRBV4-2; d_gene: TRBD1; j_gene: TRBJ2-3; abundance: once; CDR3aa: CASSRGEGAADTQYF; CDR3nt: TGTGCCAGCAGCCGGGGTGAGGGGGCTGCAGATACGCAGTATTTT
v_gene: TRBV2; d_gene: TRBD1; j_gene: TRBJ2-1; abundance: .; CDR3aa: CASSEDRGGDNEQFF; CDR3nt: TGTGCCAGCAGTGAAGACAGGGGCGGTGACAATGAGCAGTTCTTC
v_gene: TRBV6-1; d_gene: .; j_gene: TRBJ2-3; abundance: .; CDR3aa: CASSVRSTDTQYF; CDR3nt: TGTGCCAGCAGTGTACGGAGCACAGATACGCAGTATTTT
v_gene: TRBV4-1; d_gene: TRBD2; j_gene: TRBJ2-7; abundance: .; CDR3aa: CASSQVSSGYYEQYF; CDR3nt: TGCGCCAGCAGCCAAGTCTCTAGCGGTTACTACGAGCAGTACTTC
v_gene: TRBV6-1; d_gene: .; j_gene: TRBJ1-6; abundance: .; CDR3aa: CASSESQVRGPLHF; CDR3nt: TGTGCCAGCAGTGAAAGTCAGGTCCGGGGTCCCCTCCACTTT
v_gene: TRBV7-9; d_gene: .; j_gene: TRBJ1-5; abundance: .; CDR3aa: CASSPPGGGNQPQHF; CDR3nt: TGTGCCAGCAGCCCCCCGGGAGGGGGCAATCAGCCCCAGCATTTT
v_gene: TRBV5-4; d_gene: TRBD1; j_gene: TRBJ1-1; abundance: .; CDR3aa: CASSVFRGLVTEAFF; CDR3nt: TGTGCCAGCAGCGTCTTCAGGGGGCTCGTCACTGAAGCTTTCTTT
v_gene: TRBV2; d_gene: .; j_gene: TRBJ2-1; abundance: .; CDR3aa: CASSDRREYEQFF; CDR3nt: TGTGCCAGCAGTGATCGGCGGGAATATGAGCAGTTCTTC
v_gene: TRBV2; d_gene: .; j_gene: TRBJ2-3; abundance: .; CDR3aa: CASSDPDLPQDTDTQYF; CDR3nt: TGTGCCAGCAGTGACCCGGACTTGCCCCAAGATACAGATACGCAGTATTTT
v_gene: TRBV7-2; d_gene: TRBD2; j_gene: TRBJ2-4; abundance: .; CDR3aa: CASSTGLPTNIQYF; CDR3nt: TGTGCCAGCAGCACGGGACTACCTACAAACATTCAGTACTTC
v_gene: TRBV6-6; d_gene: TRBD1; j_gene: TRBJ1-2; abundance: .; CDR3aa: CASNIGGPTNYGYTF; CDR3nt: TGTGCCAGCAATATAGGGGGCCCTACTAACTATGGCTACACCTTC
v_gene: TRBV6-1; d_gene: .; j_gene: TRBJ2-1; abundance: .; CDR3aa: CASSAQTREQFF; CDR3nt: TGTGCCAGCAGTGCCCAGACCAGGGAGCAGTTCTTC
v_gene: TRBV9; d_gene: .; j_gene: TRBJ1-1; abundance: .; CDR3aa: CASSPDSLNTEAFF; CDR3nt: TGTGCCAGCAGTCCCGACAGTTTGAACACTGAAGCTTTCTTT
v_gene: TRBV7-9; d_gene: .; j_gene: TRBJ2-1; abundance: .; CDR3aa: CASSLGGTTAIYNEQFF; CDR3nt: TGTGCCAGCAGCTTAGGCGGGACCACGGCGATATACAATGAGCAGTTCTTC
v_gene: TRBV5-1; d_gene: TRBD2; j_gene: TRBJ2-1; abundance: .; CDR3aa: CASSQGLAGGGEQFF; CDR3nt: TGCGCCAGCAGCCAGGGACTAGCGGGGGGGGGTGAGCAGTTCTTC
v_gene: TRBV19; d_gene: TRBD1; j_gene: TRBJ2-7; abundance: .; CDR3aa: CAPKEGAIVKDEQYF; CDR3nt: TGTGCCCCTAAAGAGGGGGCTATAGTAAAAGACGAGCAGTACTTC
v_gene: TRBV5-5; d_gene: .; j_gene: TRBJ1-1; abundance: .; CDR3aa: CASTSGGVVTEAFF; CDR3nt: TGTGCCAGCACTTCAGGAGGGGTGGTCACTGAAGCTTTCTTT
v_gene: TRBV5-5; d_gene: TRBD1; j_gene: TRBJ1-1; abundance: .; CDR3aa: CASSPGDRANTEAFF; CDR3nt: TGTGCCAGCAGCCCAGGGGACAGGGCGAACACTGAAGCTTTCTTT
v_gene: TRBV5-4; d_gene: TRBD2; j_gene: TRBJ2-1; abundance: .; CDR3aa: CASSFPRGGGGNEQFF; CDR3nt: TGTGCCAGCAGCTTTCCCCGGGGAGGCGGGGGGAATGAGCAGTTCTTC
v_gene: TRBV5-1; d_gene: TRBD1; j_gene: TRBJ1-4; abundance: once; CDR3aa: CASSLAGGNEKLFF; CDR3nt: TGCGCCAGCAGCTTGGCAGGGGGGAATGAAAAACTGTTTTTT
v_gene: TRBV19; d_gene: TRBD1; j_gene: TRBJ1-1; abundance: .; CDR3aa: CASSGTAEAFF; CDR3nt: TGTGCCAGTAGTGGGACAGCTGAAGCTTTCTTT
v_gene: TRBV5-1; d_gene: TRBD1; j_gene: TRBJ1-2; abundance: few; CDR3aa: CASSSDRGAYGYTF; CDR3nt: TGCGCCAGCAGCTCAGACAGGGGGGCCTATGGCTACACCTTC
v_gene: TRBV6-5; d_gene: .; j_gene: TRBJ2-3; abundance: .; CDR3aa: CASSYSFQGPTDTQYF; CDR3nt: TGTGCCAGCAGTTACTCGTTTCAGGGGCCTACCGATACGCAGTATTTT
v_gene: TRBV6-5; d_gene: TRBD1; j_gene: TRBJ1-2; abundance: .; CDR3aa: CASSYSTGQGSYTF; CDR3nt: TGTGCCAGCAGTTACTCGACGGGACAGGGCAGCTACACCTTC
v_gene: TRBV10-3; d_gene: TRBD1; j_gene: TRBJ2-2; abundance: .; CDR3aa: CAISGDRDTGELFF; CDR3nt: TGTGCCATCAGTGGCGACAGGGACACCGGGGAGCTGTTTTTT
v_gene: TRBV6-1; d_gene: .; j_gene: TRBJ1-5; abundance: .; CDR3aa: CASIPLDSNQPQHF; CDR3nt: TGTGCCAGCATTCCCTTAGATAGCAATCAGCCCCAGCATTTT
v_gene: TRBV7-8; d_gene: TRBD1; j_gene: TRBJ1-5; abundance: .; CDR3aa: CASSPRTGGSLFSNQPQHF; CDR3nt: TGTGCCAGCAGCCCCAGGACAGGTGGGAGCCTATTTAGCAATCAGCCCCAGCATTTT
v_gene: TRBV9; d_gene: .; j_gene: TRBJ2-2; abundance: .; CDR3aa: CASSVVSAAGELFF; CDR3nt: TGTGCCAGCAGCGTTGTTAGCGCGGCCGGGGAGCTGTTTTTT
v_gene: TRBV7-9; d_gene: .; j_gene: TRBJ2-3; abundance: .; CDR3aa: CASSPRAYGLSTDTQYF; CDR3nt: TGTGCCAGCAGCCCCAGGGCGTACGGGCTCAGCACAGATACGCAGTATTTT
v_gene: TRBV4-1; d_gene: .; j_gene: TRBJ2-7; abundance: .; CDR3aa: CASAPPVGGPLYEQYF; CDR3nt: TGCGCCAGCGCCCCCCCCGTGGGGGGGCCGCTGTACGAGCAGTACTTC